Sequencing of this TCR beta chain was carried out in a study of OX40 agonist ivuxolimab in advanced cancers. Looking at the study overall: Patients got intravenous ivuxolimab at 0.01 to 10 mg/kg every 2 weeks. Whole-study results and caveats: Mean expanded clone counts were higher in CD8+ than CD4+ T cells.

The CDR3 sequence is 14 residues long. V shed 0 bases and J shed 4 bases, with 10 bases lying between them. Germline V gene lookup returns CDR1 SGDLS and CDR2 YYNGEE. Here immunoSEQ multiplex PCR was the method, and the copy in TCRdb shows in-frame clones only, minus some. The sample shows roughly 86,000 clones, 85% to 95% of them seen only once. With regard to this clone: Its specificity is not known.

This chain uses TRBV9 with TRBJ1-1; D is possibly TRBD1 (5 bases). The sample here was CD4+ or CD8+ T cells sorted from blood, taken in a trial of the OX40 agonist ivuxolimab. The TCR originated in an adult with an advanced solid tumor such as melanoma, head and neck, liver or kidney cancer. CDR3 sequence (DNA): TGTGCCAGCAGCGTAGGGGGGAGCCCCACTGAAGCTTTCTTT. Its translation: CASSVGGSPTEAFF.